This T cell receptor (beta chain) was recorded in a study of shared clonotypes between healthy human individuals. The CDR3 consists of 15 residues. In germline, CDR1 is PRHDT, CDR2 FYEKMQ (reference sequence). V lost 5 bases and J lost 2, with 13 bases in between. Produced via immunoSEQ multiplex PCR; TCRdb's table is partial and in-frame only. Of about 1.1 million clones listed, roughly 77% were seen once; the top ten hold roughly 0.83%. The sequencing sample was made of memory CD4+ T cells from PBMCs. Subset: CD45RA-negative fraction. The chain couples TRBV13 to TRBJ1-3; tentatively, D is TRBD1 (6 bases). The sequence was collected from a man in his late teens or twenties in good health. Some clones in this sample may be carry-over from other donors' samples. CDR3 sequence: CASSRKGGAGNTIYF. The CDR3 DNA sequence: TGTGCCAGCAGCCGCAAGGGGGGGGCTGGAAACACCATATATTTT. Variable domain in full (rest from reference TRBV13 and TRBJ1-3): AAGVIQSPRHLIKEKRETATLKCYPIPRHDTVYWYQQGPGQDPQFLISFYEKMQSDKGSIPDRFSAQQFSDYHSELNMSSLELGDSALYFCASSRKGGAGNTIYFGEGSWLTVV.